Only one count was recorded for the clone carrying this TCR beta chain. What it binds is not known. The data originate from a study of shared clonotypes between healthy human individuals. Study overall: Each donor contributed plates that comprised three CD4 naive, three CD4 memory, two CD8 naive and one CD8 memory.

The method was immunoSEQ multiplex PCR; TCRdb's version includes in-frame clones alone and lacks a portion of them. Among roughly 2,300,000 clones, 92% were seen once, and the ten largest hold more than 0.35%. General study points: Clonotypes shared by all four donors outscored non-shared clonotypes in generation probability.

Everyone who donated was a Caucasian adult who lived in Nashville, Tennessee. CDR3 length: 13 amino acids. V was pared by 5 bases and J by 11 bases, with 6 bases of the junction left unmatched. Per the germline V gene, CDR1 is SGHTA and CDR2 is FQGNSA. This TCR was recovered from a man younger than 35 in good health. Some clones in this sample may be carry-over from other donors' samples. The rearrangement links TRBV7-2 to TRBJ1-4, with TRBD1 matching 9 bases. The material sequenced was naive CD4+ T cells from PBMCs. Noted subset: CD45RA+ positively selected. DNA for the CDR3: TGTGCCAGCAGCGCGGACAGGGGTAGCAAACTGTTTTTT. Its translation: CASSADRGSKLFF.